This T cell receptor beta chain was captured in a study of CXCR3-negative and CXCR3-positive naive CD8 T cells (dated by TCRdb to the late 2010s). The study in broad terms: In total, approximately 150 million TRB reads were obtained, corresponding to roughly 1.5 +/- 0.3 million reads per library. Diversity and physicochemical repertoire analyses were performed on around twelve donors pooled from two independent experiments. The TRBV-TRBJ cluster analysis covered naive subsets from a handful of donors and memory cells from 3 donors. Here is what the overall study found, with its caveats: Comparably high repertoire diversity was found in both naive subsets, whereas much lower repertoire diversity was found in memory CD8+ T cells. Freshly isolated PBMCs were used for most assays because CXCR3 expression partially decreased after cryopreservation. Compared with CXCR3-negative naive cells, CXCR3-positive naive cells had TRB CDR3s with higher hydrophobicity (lower Kidera factor 4), lower energy, and higher strength and volume indices. Because surface CD5, which is linked to self-reactivity in mice, was comparable between the naive subsets, TCR interaction strength was also inferred from TRB CDR3 physicochemical properties. Naive CXCR3-negative and CXCR3-positive cells from the same donor showed similar TRBV-TRBJ usage, whereas memory cells showed distinct patterns.

According to the germline V gene, CDR1 reads SGHDT and CDR2 reads YYEEEE. Taken from cysteine to phenylalanine, the CDR3 has 12 residues. DNA is not on record. As concerns this clonotype: Its antigen remains unidentified.

Each CD8+ T cell subset was flow-sorted in triplicate, and some 310,000 cells per subset were placed directly into RLT lysis buffer. To exclude memory contaminants, naive CD8+ T cells were stringently defined as CD45RO-CCR7+CD27+CD95-. Peripheral blood mononuclear cells were isolated from buffy coats by standard density gradient centrifugation. A FACSAria III was used to flow-sort naive CXCR3-negative and CXCR3-positive CD8+ T cells. Total RNA was extracted from sorted cells using an RNeasy Mini Kit. Sequenced using a NextSeq 550. The Human TCR Profiling Kit (MiLaboratory) was used to make UMI-labeled 5' RACE TRB cDNA libraries. The full amount of extracted RNA was used for cDNA synthesis, and the full amount of resulting cDNA was used for PCR amplification. Libraries were prepared in parallel using an identical number of PCR cycles. In the paper's pipeline: With a requirement of at least two reads per UMI, MIGEC and MiXCR extracted about 52,000 +/- 9,100 unique UMI-labeled TRB cDNA molecules per library. On average, each library contained about 40,000 +/- 10,000 functional in-frame TRB CDR3 nucleotide clonotypes without stop codons. After downsampling to 5000 UMI-labeled TRB molecules per sample, diversity metrics, including normalized Shannon-Wiener and Chao1, were computed in VDJtools. VDJtools was used to calculate clonotype-size-weighted physicochemical properties of the central five CDR3 residues, namely interaction energy, strength, volume and Kidera factor 4. TCRdb reprocessed the reads; each CDR3 protein sequence makes one entry, and DNA is unavailable. TCRdb's processing, not the authors', yielded these V and J calls. The data table for this sample lists 65,000 to 75,000 distinct CDR3 sequences. The top ten constitute 0.71% of the sample.

Rearrangement joined TRBV5-6 to TRBJ1-2; TCRdb designates TRBD1, a call that cannot be tested without DNA. The receptor's source is a human donor in good health. Some clones in this sample may be carry-over from other donors' samples. The sample comprised naive CXCR3+ CD8+ T cells from blood. This specimen's cell subset or site label, interpreted: CD45RO-CCR7+CD27+CD95- naive CD8+ T cells expressing CXCR3 (TNR3+). The CDR3 corresponds to CASSIRAAGYTF.